A single sample is the source of the 3 T cell receptor beta chains below, sequenced in a study of T cells in Graves' hyperthyroidism and ophthalmopathy. Amplified TCR beta CDR3 regions came from RNA transcripts. Using the HTBI primer set, a first-round RT-PCR was run on the TCR CDR3. Each CDR3 protein gets one entry after TCRdb re-called the multiplex PCR reads with MiXCR. The sample includes about 690,000 distinct CDR3 sequences, approximately 15% of them seen just once. The source material was blood. The receptors come from a middle-aged man with Graves' hyperthyroidism.

This clonotype was observed at least ten times. The V call is TRBV28, the J call TRBJ2-1; possibly TRBD2 for D (6 bases). Trimming removed 6 bases from V and 7 bases from J, with 19 bases in between. CDR1 is MDHEN and CDR2 is SYDVKM in the germline V gene. The CDR3 extends over 15 amino acids. In DNA, the CDR3 is TGTGCCAGCAGATCGGACGGTGTAGGAGGGAATGAGCAGTTCTTC. It translates to CASRSDGVGGNEQFF. Based on the CDR3 plus reference TRBV28 and TRBJ2-1, the full variable domain is DVKVTQSSRYLVKRTGEKVFLECVQDMDHENMFWYRQDPGLGLRLIYFSYDVKMKEKGDIPEGYSVSREKKERFSLILESASTNQTSMYLCASRSDGVGGNEQFFGPGTRLTVL.

The chain joins TRBV28 to TRBJ2-7; a possible D gene is TRBD1 (6 bases). This CDR3 spans 13 amino acids. Trimming removed 11 bases at V and 2 bases at J, with 16 bases between. CDR1 is MDHEN and CDR2 is SYDVKM in the germline V gene. CDR3 loop: CAVLRDTTYEQYF. DNA for the CDR3: TGTGCCGTCCTACGGGACACCACCTACGAGCAGTACTTC.

This clonotype was seen ten or more times. CDR3 loop: CASDTGTGSQETQYF. CDR3 coding DNA: TGTGCCAGCGATACCGGGACAGGGTCCCAAGAGACCCAGTACTTC. J is TRBJ2-5 and V is TRBV6-1, with 9 nucleotides matching TRBD1. J gave up 1 base and V 8 bases, and 8 bases lay outside the gene matches. The CDR3 length is 15 residues. Germline lookup yields CDR1 MNHNS and CDR2 SASEGT.